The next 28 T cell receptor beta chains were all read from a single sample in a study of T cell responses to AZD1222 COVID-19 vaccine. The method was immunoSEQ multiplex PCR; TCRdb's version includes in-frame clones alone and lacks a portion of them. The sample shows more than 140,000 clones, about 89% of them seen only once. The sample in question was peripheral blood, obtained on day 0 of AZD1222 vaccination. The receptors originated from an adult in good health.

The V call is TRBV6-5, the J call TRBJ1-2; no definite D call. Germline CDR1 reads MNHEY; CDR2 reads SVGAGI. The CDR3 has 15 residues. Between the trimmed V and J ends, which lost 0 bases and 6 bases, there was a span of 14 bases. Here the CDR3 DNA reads TGTGCCAGCAGTTACTCGATGCGCCTGGCGAATGGCTACACCTTC. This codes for CASSYSMRLANGYTF.

The CDR3 region is CASSPRGATNTEAFF. The CDR3 nucleotides read TGTGCCAGCAGCCCCCGGGGTGCGACGAACACTGAAGCTTTCTTT. The chain has TRBV9 and TRBJ1-1; no clear D gene. The V end was cut by 4 bases, the J end by 1 base, with 14 bases between. Germline CDR1 is SGDLS and CDR2 is YYNGEE. The CDR3 is 15 residues long.

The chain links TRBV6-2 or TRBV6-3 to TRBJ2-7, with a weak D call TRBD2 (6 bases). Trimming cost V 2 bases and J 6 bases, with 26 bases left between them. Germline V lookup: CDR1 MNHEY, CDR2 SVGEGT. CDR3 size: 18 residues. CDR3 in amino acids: CASSYPISRTTSIVEQYF. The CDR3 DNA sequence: TGTGCCAGCAGTTACCCCATCTCCCGGACTACATCTATTGTCGAGCAGTACTTC.

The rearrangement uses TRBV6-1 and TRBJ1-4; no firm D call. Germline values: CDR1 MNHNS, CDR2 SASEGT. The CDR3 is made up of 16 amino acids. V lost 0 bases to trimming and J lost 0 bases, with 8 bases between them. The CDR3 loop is CASSEALSATNEKLFF. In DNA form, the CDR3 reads TGTGCCAGCAGTGAAGCCCTTTCGGCAACTAATGAAAAACTGTTTTTT.

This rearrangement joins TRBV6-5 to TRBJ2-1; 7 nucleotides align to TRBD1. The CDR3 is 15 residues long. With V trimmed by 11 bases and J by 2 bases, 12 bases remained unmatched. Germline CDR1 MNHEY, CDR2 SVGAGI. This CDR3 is CACQRGLGAYNEQFF. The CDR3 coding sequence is TGTGCCTGCCAAAGGGGGCTTGGGGCCTACAATGAGCAGTTCTTC.

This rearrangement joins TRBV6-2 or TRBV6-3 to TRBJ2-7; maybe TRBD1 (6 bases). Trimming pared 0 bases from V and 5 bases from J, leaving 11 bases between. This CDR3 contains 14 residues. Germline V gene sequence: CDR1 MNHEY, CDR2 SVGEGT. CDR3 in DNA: TGTGCCAGCAGTTACTCGGGTACAGGGAACGAGCAGTACTTC. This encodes CASSYSGTGNEQYF.

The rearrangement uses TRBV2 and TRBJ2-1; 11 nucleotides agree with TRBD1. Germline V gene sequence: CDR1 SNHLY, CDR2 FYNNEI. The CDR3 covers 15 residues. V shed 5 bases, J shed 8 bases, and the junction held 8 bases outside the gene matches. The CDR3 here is CASSPGTGGVDEQFF. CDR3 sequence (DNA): TGTGCCAGCAGTCCCGGGACAGGGGGAGTGGATGAGCAGTTCTTC.

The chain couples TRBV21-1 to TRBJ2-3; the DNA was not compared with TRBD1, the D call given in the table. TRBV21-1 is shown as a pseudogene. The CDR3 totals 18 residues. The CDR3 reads CASSKLSPGQGPTDTQYF. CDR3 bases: TGTGCCAGCAGCAAACTCTCCCCGGGACAGGGCCCCACAGATACGCAGTATTTT.

The CDR3 is CASSMFTENTEAFF. The CDR3 DNA reads as TGTGCCAGTAGTATGTTTACCGAGAACACTGAAGCTTTCTTT. The chain combines TRBV19 with TRBJ1-1, with unresolved D. V lost 3 bases and J 1 base, leaving 9 bases between the germline ends. This CDR3 comprises 14 residues. Germline V lookup: CDR1 LNHDA, CDR2 SQIVND (reference sequence). Full variable domain (rest looked up from reference TRBV19 and TRBJ1-1): DGGITQSPKYLFRKEGQNVTLSCEQNLNHDAMYWYRQDPGQGLRLIYYSQIVNDFQKGDIAEGYSVSREKKESFPLTVTSAQKNPTAFYLCASSMFTENTEAFFGQGTRLTVV.

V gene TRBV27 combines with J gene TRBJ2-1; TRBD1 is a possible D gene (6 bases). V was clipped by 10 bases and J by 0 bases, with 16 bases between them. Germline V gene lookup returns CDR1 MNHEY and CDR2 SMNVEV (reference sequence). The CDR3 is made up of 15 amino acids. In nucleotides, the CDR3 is TGTGCCACCCGGACAGTGGCCCGCTCCTACAATGAGCAGTTCTTC. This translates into CATRTVARSYNEQFF.

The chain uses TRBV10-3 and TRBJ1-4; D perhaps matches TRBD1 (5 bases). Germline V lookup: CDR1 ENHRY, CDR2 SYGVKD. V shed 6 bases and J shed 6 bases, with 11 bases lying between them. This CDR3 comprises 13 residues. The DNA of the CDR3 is TGTGCCATCAGCCGGACACCAGATGAAAAACTGTTTTTT. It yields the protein CAISRTPDEKLFF.

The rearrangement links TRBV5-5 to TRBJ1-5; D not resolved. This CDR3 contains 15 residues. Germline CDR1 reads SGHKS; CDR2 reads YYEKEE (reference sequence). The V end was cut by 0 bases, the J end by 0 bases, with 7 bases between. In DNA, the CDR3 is TGTGCCAGCAGCTTGGACGGTTATAGCAATCAGCCCCAGCATTTT. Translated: CASSLDGYSNQPQHF. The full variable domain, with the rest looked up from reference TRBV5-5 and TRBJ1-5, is DAGVTQSPTHLIKTRGQQVTLRCSPISGHKSVSWYQQVLGQGPQFIFQYYEKEERGRGNFPDRFSARQFPNYSSELNVNALLLGDSALYLCASSLDGYSNQPQHFGDGTRLSIL.

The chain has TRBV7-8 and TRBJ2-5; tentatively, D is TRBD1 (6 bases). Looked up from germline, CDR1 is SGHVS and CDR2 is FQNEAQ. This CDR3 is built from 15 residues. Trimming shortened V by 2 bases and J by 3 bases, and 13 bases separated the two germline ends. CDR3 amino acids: CASSLFFRGKETQYF. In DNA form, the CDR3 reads TGTGCCAGCAGCTTATTTTTCAGGGGTAAAGAGACCCAGTACTTC.

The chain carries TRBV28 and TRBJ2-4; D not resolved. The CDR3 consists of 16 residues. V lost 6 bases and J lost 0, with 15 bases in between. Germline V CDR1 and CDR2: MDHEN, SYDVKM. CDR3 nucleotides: TGTGCCAGCAGCTCATACCAAACCCTAGCCAAAAACATTCAGTACTTC. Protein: CASSSYQTLAKNIQYF.

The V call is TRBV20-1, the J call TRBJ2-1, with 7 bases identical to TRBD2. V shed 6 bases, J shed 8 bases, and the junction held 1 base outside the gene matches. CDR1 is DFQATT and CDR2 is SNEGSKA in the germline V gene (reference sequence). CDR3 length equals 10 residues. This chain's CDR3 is CSAGRDEQFF. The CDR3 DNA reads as TGCAGTGCAGGGAGGGATGAGCAGTTCTTC.

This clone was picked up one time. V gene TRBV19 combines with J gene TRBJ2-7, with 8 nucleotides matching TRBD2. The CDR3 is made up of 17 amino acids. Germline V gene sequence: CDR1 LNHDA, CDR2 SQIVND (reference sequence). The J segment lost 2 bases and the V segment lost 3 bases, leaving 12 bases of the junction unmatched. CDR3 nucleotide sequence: TGTGCCAGTAGTATTTCCGTAAGCGGGAGCTTTGCCTACGAGCAGTACTTC. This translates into CASSISVSGSFAYEQYF.

CDR3 loop: CASSLFSNTEEAFF. The CDR3 nucleotides read TGCGCCAGCAGCTTGTTCTCGAACACTGAAGAAGCTTTCTTT. The chain combines TRBV5-1 with TRBJ1-1; D ambiguous. Trimming took off 1 base at V and 8 bases at J, with 15 bases between the two ends. This CDR3 contains 14 residues. In germline, CDR1 is SGHRS, CDR2 YFSETQ.

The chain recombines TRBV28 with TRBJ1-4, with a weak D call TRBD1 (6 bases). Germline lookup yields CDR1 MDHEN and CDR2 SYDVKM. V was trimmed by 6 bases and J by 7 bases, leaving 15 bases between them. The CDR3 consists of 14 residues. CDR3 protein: CASSPQGESEKLFF. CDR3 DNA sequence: TGTGCCAGCAGCCCACAGGGTGAAAGTGAAAAACTGTTTTTT.

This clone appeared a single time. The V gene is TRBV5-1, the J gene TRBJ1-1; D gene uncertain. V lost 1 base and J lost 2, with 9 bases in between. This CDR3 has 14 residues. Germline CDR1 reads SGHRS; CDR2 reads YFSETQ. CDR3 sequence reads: CASSLLGINTEAFF. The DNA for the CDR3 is TGCGCCAGCAGCTTGCTGGGGATAAACACTGAAGCTTTCTTT.

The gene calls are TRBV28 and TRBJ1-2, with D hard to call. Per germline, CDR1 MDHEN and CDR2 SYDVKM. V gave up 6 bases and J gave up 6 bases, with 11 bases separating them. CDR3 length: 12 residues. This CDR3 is CASSRGVNGYTF. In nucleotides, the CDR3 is TGTGCCAGCAGCCGGGGAGTCAATGGCTACACCTTC.

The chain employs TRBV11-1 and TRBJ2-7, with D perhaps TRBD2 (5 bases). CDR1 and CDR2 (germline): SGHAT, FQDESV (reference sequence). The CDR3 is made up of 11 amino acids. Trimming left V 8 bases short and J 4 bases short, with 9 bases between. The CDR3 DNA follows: TGTGCCAGCGGAGGACGTTACGAGCAGTACTTC. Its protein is CASGGRYEQYF.

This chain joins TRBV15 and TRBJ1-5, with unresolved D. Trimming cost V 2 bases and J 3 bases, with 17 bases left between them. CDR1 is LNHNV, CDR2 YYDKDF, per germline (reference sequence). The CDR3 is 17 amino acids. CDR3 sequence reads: CATSRPGAGYINQPQHF. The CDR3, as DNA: TGTGCCACCAGCAGACCTGGTGCAGGTTACATCAATCAGCCCCAGCATTTT.

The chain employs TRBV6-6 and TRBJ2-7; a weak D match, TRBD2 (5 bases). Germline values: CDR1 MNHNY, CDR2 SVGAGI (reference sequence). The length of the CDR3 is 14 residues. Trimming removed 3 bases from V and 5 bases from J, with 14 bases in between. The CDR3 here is CASSYPGSHNEQYF. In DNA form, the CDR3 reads TGTGCCAGCAGTTATCCGGGATCCCACAACGAGCAGTACTTC.

This CDR3 is CASNVQNYEQYF. The DNA for the CDR3 is TGTGCCAGTAACGTACAGAACTACGAGCAGTACTTC. The V and J genes are TRBV2 and TRBJ2-7; no firm D call. This CDR3 has 12 residues. The V and J ends lost 9 bases and 3 bases respectively, with 12 bases between them. CDR1 and CDR2 (germline): SNHLY, FYNNEI.

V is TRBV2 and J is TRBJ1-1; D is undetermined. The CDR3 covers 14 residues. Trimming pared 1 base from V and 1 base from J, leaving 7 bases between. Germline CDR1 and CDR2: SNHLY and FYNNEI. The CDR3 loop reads CASSEGMANTEAFF. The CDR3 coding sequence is TGTGCCAGCAGTGAAGGAATGGCGAACACTGAAGCTTTCTTT.

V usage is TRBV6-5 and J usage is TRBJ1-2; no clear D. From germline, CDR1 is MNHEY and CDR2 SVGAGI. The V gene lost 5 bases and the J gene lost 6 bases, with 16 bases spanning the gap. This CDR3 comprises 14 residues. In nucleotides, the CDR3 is TGTGCCAGCAGTCCTCGGGCCTTACAAGATGGCTACACCTTC. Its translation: CASSPRALQDGYTF.

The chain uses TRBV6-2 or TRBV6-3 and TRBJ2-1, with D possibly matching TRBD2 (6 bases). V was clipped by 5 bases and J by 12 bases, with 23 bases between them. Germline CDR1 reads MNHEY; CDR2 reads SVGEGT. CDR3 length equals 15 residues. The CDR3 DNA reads TGTGCCAGCAGTCCGCGGGGCGGATGGGGGGACGGGCAGTTCTTC. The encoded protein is CASSPRGGWGDGQFF.

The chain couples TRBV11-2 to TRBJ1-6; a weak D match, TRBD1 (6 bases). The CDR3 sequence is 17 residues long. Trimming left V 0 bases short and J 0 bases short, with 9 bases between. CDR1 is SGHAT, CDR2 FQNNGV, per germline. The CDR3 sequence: CASSLEQGSSYNSPLHF. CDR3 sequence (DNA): TGTGCCAGCAGCTTAGAACAGGGAAGCTCCTATAATTCACCCCTCCACTTT. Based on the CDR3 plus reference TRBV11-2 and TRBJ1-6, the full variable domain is EAGVAQSPRYKIIEKRQSVAFWCNPISGHATLYWYQQILGQGPKLLIQFQNNGVVDDSQLPKDRFSAERLKGVDSTLKIQPAKLEDSAVYLCASSLEQGSSYNSPLHFGNGTRLTVT.